This T cell receptor (beta chain) was captured by sequencing in a study of blood T cell repertoires in COVID-19. Study summary: Samples came from the United States, Italy and Spain, spanning acute and convalescent COVID-19. The analysed material was cDNA or gDNA that came from T cells, B-cell-depleted T cells, or PBMCs.

Deletions cut 7 bases from V and 0 bases from J, with 19 bases between. The CDR3 contains 18 residues. The germline V gene encodes CDR1 LNHDA and CDR2 SQIVND (reference sequence). Authors' methods: The authors estimated nucleated cell counts from reference gene primer amplification. Sequenced by immunoSEQ multiplex PCR; TCRdb stores in-frame clones only, minus some. The V and J calls and clone size were taken over from that table, and D and trimming were inferred from the DNA. The table shows roughly 130,000 clones, with around 80% occurring only once. This receptor was taken from a man aged 70-80 years with acute or convalescent COVID-19. Sequencing was carried out using peripheral blood. V and J are TRBV19 and TRBJ2-6; perhaps TRBD1 as D (5 bases). The DNA of the CDR3 is TGTGCCAGTATGGGCACGACAGTATCCTCCTCTGGGGCCAACGTCCTGACTTTC. Translated, it gives CASMGTTVSSSGANVLTF. Based on the CDR3 plus reference TRBV19 and TRBJ2-6, the full variable domain is DGGITQSPKYLFRKEGQNVTLSCEQNLNHDAMYWYRQDPGQGLRLIYYSQIVNDFQKGDIAEGYSVSREKKESFPLTVTSAQKNPTAFYLCASMGTTVSSSGANVLTFGAGSRLTVL.